This entry lists 9 T cell receptor beta chains sequenced from one sample in a study of blood T cell repertoires in COVID-19. Libraries were prepared by immunoSEQ multiplex PCR; TCRdb keeps only in-frame clonotypes and omits some of them. This sample yields 200,000 to 300,000 clones, of which about nine tenths are seen a single time; 1.5% to 2% belongs to the top ten. Sequencing was performed on PBMCs or T cells enriched from blood (not recorded which). The source of these receptors is a man aged 35-49 years who had recovered from COVID-19.

This chain links TRBV12-5 with TRBJ2-5; possibly TRBD2 for D (6 bases). Between the trimmed V and J ends, which lost 5 bases and 3 bases, there was a span of 13 bases. This CDR3 spans 14 amino acids. The V gene's germline CDR1 is LGHNT and CDR2 FRNRAP. For the CDR3, the DNA is TGTGCTAGTGGTCCTGGGGGGTATGAAGAGACCCAGTACTTC. It encodes CASGPGGYEETQYF.

The V call is TRBV11-3, the J call TRBJ2-1; the match to TRBD1 covers 8 bases. The trim removed 2 bases at V and 3 bases at J, leaving 0 bases unmatched. This CDR3 is built from 14 residues. Germline CDR1 reads SGHNT; CDR2 reads YENEEA. CDR3 coding DNA: TGTGCCAGCAGCTTAACAGGGGGCTACAATGAGCAGTTCTTC. This translates into CASSLTGGYNEQFF. Complete variable domain (other parts from reference TRBV11-3 and TRBJ2-1): EAGVVQSPRYKIIEKKQPVAFWCNPISGHNTLYWYLQNLGQGPELLIRYENEEAVDDSQLPKDRFSAERLKGVDSTLKIQPAELGDSAVYLCASSLTGGYNEQFFGPGTRLTVL.

The CDR3 nucleotides read TGCGCCAGCAGCCAAGATGGTACACAGGGAAGGTCAGAAAAACTGTTTTTT. Translation: CASSQDGTQGRSEKLFF. The rearrangement joins TRBV4-1 to TRBJ1-4; TRBD1 might be the D (6 bases). Germline loops: CDR1 MGHRA, CDR2 YSYEKL. V dropped 0 bases and J dropped 8 bases, with 19 bases sitting between them. The CDR3 runs 17 residues.

The chain couples TRBV27 to TRBJ1-1; possibly TRBD1 for D (5 bases). There are 12 residues in the CDR3. Germline CDR1 reads MNHEY; CDR2 reads SMNVEV (reference sequence). Trimming cost V 10 bases and J 4 bases, with 13 bases left between them. CDR3 protein: CATRSGGTEAFF. The CDR3 bases are TGTGCCACCCGATCGGGGGGCACTGAAGCTTTCTTT.

This clone was counted once. The chain joins TRBV7-9 to TRBJ1-6, with 7 positions matching TRBD1. Germline V gene sequence: CDR1 SEHNR, CDR2 FQNEAQ (reference sequence). V shed 5 bases and J 5 bases; nucleotides not matched to a gene: 6. The CDR3 loop spans 15 amino acids. CDR3 loop: CASSDGTANNSPLHF. The CDR3 DNA reads TGTGCCAGCAGCGACGGGACAGCAAATAATTCACCCCTCCACTTT.

V is TRBV10-3 and J is TRBJ1-5; 9 bases fit TRBD1. CDR1 is ENHRY, CDR2 SYGVKD, per germline. CDR3 length equals 15 residues. The trim removed 4 bases at V and 5 bases at J, leaving 6 bases unmatched. In nucleotides, the CDR3 is TGTGCCATCAGTGTAGGGACAGGGAACGATCAGCCCCAGCATTTT. Translated: CAISVGTGNDQPQHF.

This clone was detected once. V is TRBV14 and J is TRBJ1-1; D might be TRBD1 (6 bases). The germline V gene encodes CDR1 SGHDN and CDR2 FVKESK. CDR3 size: 18 residues. V lost 2 bases and J 0 bases, leaving 19 bases between the germline ends. The CDR3, as DNA: TGTGCCAGCAGCCAAAAAACCTCAGGGACATATATGAACACTGAAGCTTTCTTT. Translation gives CASSQKTSGTYMNTEAFF.

The CDR3 nucleotides read TGTGCCAGCAGCTTAACAGGGGTAGCTAACTATGGCTACACCTTC. Encoded protein: CASSLTGVANYGYTF. This chain links TRBV5-4 with TRBJ1-2; 7 bases agree with TRBD1. The CDR3 runs 15 residues. The ends lost 2 bases at V and 0 bases at J; junction bases unmatched: 4. Germline CDR1 SGHNT, CDR2 YYREEE (reference sequence).

The CDR3 region is CASSVRPIQGDNSPLHF. The CDR3 nucleotides are TGTGCCAGCAGCGTACGACCGATACAGGGGGATAATTCACCCCTCCACTTT. The chain has TRBV9 and TRBJ1-6; 8 nucleotides match TRBD1. The CDR3 is made up of 17 amino acids. Germline loops: CDR1 SGDLS, CDR2 YYNGEE. The V segment lost 1 base and the J segment 5 bases; nucleotides outside the gene matches: 8.